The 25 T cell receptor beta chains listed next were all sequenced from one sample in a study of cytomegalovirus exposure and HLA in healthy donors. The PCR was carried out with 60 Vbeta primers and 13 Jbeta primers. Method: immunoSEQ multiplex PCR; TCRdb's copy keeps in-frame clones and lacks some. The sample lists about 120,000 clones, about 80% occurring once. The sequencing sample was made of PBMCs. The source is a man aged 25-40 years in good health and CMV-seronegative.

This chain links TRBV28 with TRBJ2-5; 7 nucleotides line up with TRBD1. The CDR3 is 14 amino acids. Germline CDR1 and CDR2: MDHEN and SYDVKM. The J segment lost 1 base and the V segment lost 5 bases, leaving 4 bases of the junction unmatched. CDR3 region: CASSQTGFQETQYF. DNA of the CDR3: TGTGCCAGCAGTCAGACAGGGTTCCAAGAGACCCAGTACTTC.

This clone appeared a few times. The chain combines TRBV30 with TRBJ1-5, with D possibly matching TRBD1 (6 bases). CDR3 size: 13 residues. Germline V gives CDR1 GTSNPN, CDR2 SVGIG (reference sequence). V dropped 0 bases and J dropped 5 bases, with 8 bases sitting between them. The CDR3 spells CAWSVGGDQPQHF. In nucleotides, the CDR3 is TGTGCCTGGAGTGTAGGGGGGGATCAGCCCCAGCATTTT. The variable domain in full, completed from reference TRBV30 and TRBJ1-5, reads SQTIHQWPATLVQPVGSPLSLECTVEGTSNPNLYWYRQAAGRGLQLLFYSVGIGQISSEVPQNLSASRPQDRQFILSSKKLLLSDSGFYLCAWSVGGDQPQHFGDGTRLSIL.

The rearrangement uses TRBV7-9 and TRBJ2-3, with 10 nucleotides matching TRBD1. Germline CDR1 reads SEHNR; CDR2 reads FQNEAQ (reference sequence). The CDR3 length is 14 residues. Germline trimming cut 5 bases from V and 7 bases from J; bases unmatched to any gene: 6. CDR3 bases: TGTGCCAGCAGCCGGGACAGGGGACCTAATACGCAGTATTTT. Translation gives CASSRDRGPNTQYF. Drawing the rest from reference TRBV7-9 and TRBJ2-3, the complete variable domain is DTGVSQNPRHKITKRGQNVTFRCDPISEHNRLYWYRQTLGQGPEFLTYFQNEAQLEKSRLLSDRFSAERPKGSFSTLEIQRTEQGDSAMYLCASSRDRGPNTQYFGPGTRLTVL.

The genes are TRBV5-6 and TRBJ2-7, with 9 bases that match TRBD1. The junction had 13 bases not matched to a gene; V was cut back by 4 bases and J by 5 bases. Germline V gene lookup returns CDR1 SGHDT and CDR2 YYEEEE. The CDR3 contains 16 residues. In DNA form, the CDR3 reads TGTGCCAGCAGCCCGCCGCCCGGGACAGGGCGGGACGAGCAGTACTTC. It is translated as CASSPPPGTGRDEQYF.

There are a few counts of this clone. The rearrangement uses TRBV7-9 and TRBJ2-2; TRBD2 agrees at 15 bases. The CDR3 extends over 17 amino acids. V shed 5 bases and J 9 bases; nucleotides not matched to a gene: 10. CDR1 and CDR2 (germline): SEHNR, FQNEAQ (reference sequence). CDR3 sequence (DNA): TGTGCCAGCAGCACAGGACTAGCGGGGGGGTTGCACCGGGAGCTGTTTTTT. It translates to CASSTGLAGGLHRELFF.

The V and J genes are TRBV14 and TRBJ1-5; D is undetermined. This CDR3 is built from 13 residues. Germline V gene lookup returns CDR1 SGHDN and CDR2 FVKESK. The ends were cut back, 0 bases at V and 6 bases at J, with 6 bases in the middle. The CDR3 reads CASSQERGQPQHF. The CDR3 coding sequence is TGTGCCAGCAGCCAAGAGCGGGGTCAGCCCCAGCATTTT. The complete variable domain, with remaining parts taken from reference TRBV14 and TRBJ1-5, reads EAGVTQFPSHSVIEKGQTVTLRCDPISGHDNLYWYRRVMGKEIKFLLHFVKESKQDESGMPNNRFLAERTGGTYSTLKVQPAELEDSGVYFCASSQERGQPQHFGDGTRLSIL.

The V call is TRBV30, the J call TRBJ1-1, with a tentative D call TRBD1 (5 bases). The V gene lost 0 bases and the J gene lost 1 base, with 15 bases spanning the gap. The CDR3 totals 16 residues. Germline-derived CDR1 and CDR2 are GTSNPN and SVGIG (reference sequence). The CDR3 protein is CAWSVRSGGWNTEAFF. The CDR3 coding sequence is TGTGCCTGGAGTGTACGTTCGGGGGGTTGGAACACTGAAGCTTTCTTT. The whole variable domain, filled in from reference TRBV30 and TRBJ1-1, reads SQTIHQWPATLVQPVGSPLSLECTVEGTSNPNLYWYRQAAGRGLQLLFYSVGIGQISSEVPQNLSASRPQDRQFILSSKKLLLSDSGFYLCAWSVRSGGWNTEAFFGQGTRLTVV.

For the CDR3, the DNA is TGCGCCAGCAGCCGGACAGGGGGCTCCTACGAGCAGTACTTC. Encoded protein: CASSRTGGSYEQYF. The chain has TRBV10-1 and TRBJ2-7; TRBD1 aligns across 10 bases. Germline-derived CDR1 and CDR2 are WNHNN and SYGVQD (reference sequence). The V segment lost 6 bases and the J segment 0 bases; nucleotides outside the gene matches: 2. The CDR3 extends over 14 amino acids.

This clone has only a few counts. The CDR3 nucleotides read TGTGCCAGCAGACGAGTGGAGGTGCAAGAGACCCAGTACTTC. Encoded protein: CASRRVEVQETQYF. This sequence joins TRBV5-6 and TRBJ2-5; D may be TRBD2 (5 bases). The V end lost 5 bases, the J end lost 2 bases, and 13 bases lay between the germline ends. The CDR3 covers 14 residues. Looked up from germline, CDR1 is SGHDT and CDR2 is YYEEEE.

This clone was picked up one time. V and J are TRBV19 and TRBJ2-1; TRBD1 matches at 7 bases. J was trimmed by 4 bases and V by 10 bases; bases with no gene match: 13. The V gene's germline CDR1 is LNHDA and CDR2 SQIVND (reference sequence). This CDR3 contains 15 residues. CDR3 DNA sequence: TGTGCCACCAAACCTGGGGGACAGAATTACAATGAGCAGTTCTTC. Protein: CATKPGGQNYNEQFF.

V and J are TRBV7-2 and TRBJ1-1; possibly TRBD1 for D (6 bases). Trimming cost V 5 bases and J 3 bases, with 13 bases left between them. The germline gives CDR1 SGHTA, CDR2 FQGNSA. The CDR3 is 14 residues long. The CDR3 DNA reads TGTGCCAGCAGCCGAACAGGGTTCGACACTGAAGCTTTCTTT. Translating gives CASSRTGFDTEAFF.

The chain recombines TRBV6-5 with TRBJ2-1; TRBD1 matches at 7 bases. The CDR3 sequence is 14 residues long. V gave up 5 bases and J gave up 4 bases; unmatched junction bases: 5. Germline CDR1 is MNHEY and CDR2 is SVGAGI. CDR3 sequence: CASSRPGQYNEQFF. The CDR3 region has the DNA TGTGCCAGCAGTAGACCGGGACAGTACAATGAGCAGTTCTTC.

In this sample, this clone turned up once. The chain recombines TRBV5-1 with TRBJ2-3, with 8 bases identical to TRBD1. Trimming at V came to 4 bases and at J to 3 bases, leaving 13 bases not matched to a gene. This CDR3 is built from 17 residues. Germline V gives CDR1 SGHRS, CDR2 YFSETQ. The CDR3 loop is CASSPGPQGARTDTQYF. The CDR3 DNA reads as TGCGCCAGCAGCCCAGGACCCCAGGGGGCGCGGACAGATACGCAGTATTTT. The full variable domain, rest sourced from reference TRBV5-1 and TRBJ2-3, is KAGVTQTPRYLIKTRGQQVTLSCSPISGHRSVSWYQQTPGQGLQFLFEYFSETQRNKGNFPGRFSGRQFSNSRSEMNVSTLELGDSALYLCASSPGPQGARTDTQYFGPGTRLTVL.

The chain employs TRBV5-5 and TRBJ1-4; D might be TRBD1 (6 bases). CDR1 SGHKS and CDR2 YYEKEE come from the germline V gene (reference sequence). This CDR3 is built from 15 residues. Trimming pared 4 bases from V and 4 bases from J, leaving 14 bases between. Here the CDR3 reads CASSGRQEINEKLFF. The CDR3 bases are TGTGCCAGCAGCGGTAGACAGGAGATTAATGAAAAACTGTTTTTT.

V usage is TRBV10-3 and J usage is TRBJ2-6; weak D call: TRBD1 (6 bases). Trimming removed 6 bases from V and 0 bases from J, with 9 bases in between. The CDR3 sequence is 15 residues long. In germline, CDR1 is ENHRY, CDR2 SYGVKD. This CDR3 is CAIRGQSSGANVLTF. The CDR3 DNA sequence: TGTGCCATCAGAGGACAGTCCTCTGGGGCCAACGTCCTGACTTTC.

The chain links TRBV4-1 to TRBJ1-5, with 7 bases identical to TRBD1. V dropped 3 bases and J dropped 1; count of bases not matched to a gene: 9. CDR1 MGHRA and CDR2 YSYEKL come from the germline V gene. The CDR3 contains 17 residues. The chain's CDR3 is CASSQGQKDKSNQPQHF. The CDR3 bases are TGCGCCAGCAGCCAGGGACAGAAGGATAAGAGCAATCAGCCCCAGCATTTT.

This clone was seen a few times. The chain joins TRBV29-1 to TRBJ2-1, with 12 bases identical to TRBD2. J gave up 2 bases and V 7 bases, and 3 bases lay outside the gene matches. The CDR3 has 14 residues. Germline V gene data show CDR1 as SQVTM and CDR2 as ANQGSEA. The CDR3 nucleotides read TGCAGCGACGGACTAGCGGGAACCTACAATGAGCAGTTCTTC. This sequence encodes CSDGLAGTYNEQFF.

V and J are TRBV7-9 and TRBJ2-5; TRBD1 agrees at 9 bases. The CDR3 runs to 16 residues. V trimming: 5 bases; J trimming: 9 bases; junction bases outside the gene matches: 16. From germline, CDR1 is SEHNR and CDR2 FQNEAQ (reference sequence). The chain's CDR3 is CASSTWTGAVLIAQYF. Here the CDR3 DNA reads TGTGCCAGCAGCACCTGGACAGGGGCGGTTCTGATTGCCCAGTACTTC.

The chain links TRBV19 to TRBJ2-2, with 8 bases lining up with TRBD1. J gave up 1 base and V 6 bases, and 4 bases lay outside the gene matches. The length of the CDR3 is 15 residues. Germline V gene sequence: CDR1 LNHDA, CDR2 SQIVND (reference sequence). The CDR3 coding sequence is TGTGCCAGTAGCCCCGGACAGGGGAACACCGGGGAGCTGTTTTTT. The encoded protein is CASSPGQGNTGELFF.

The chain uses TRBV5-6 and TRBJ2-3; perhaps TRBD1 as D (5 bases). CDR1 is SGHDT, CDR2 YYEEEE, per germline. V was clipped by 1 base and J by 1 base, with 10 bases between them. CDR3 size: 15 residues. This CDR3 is CASSLPEGGTDTQYF. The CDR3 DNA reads TGTGCCAGCAGCTTGCCAGAAGGGGGCACAGATACGCAGTATTTT.

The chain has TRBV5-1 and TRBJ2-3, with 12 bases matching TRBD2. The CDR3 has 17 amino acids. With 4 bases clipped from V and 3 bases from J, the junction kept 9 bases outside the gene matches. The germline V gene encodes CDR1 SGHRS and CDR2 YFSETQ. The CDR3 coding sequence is TGCGCCAGCAGCAAACTGACTAGCGGGAGAGTGACAGATACGCAGTATTTT. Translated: CASSKLTSGRVTDTQYF.

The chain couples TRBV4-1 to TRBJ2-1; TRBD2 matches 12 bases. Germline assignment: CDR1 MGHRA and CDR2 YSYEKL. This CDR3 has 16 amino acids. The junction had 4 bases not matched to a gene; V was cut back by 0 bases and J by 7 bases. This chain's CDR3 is CASSQERLAGGNEQFF. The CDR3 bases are TGCGCCAGCAGCCAAGAACGGCTAGCGGGGGGGAATGAGCAGTTCTTC.

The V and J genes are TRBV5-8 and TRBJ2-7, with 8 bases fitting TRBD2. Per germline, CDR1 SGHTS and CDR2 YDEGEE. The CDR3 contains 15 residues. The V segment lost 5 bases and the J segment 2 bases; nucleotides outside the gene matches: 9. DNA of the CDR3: TGTGCCAGCAGTCATGGACTAGCCCGAGCCTACGAGCAGTACTTC. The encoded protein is CASSHGLARAYEQYF.

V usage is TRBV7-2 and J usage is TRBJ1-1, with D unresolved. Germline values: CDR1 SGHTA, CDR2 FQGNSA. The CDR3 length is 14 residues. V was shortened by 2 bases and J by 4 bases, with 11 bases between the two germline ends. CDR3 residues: CASSLLTVRTEAFF. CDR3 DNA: TGTGCCAGCAGCTTATTAACAGTTCGCACTGAAGCTTTCTTT.

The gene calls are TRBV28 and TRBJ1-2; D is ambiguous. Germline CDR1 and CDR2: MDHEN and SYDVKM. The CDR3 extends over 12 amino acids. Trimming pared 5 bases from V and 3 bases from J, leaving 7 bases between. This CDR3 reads CASSDSYYGYTF. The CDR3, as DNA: TGTGCCAGCAGTGACTCGTACTATGGCTACACCTTC.